These 18 T cell receptor beta chains share one sample of origin, sequenced in a study of T-cell memory formation after mild COVID-19. TCRdb redid the calling of the 5' RACE reads with MiXCR, one entry per CDR3 protein. The sample yields hundreds of thousands of distinct CDR3 sequences, 20% to 30% seen once. Input material: PBMCs or a T cell subset sorted from them (not recorded which). The receptors stem from an adult woman who had mild COVID-19 (a few samples of this study predate the infection). Cell type and time point are not known.

J is TRBJ2-1 and V is TRBV5-1; D is perhaps TRBD1 (5 bases). The V gene's germline CDR1 is SGHRS and CDR2 YFSETQ. V was clipped by 3 bases and J by 6 bases, with 13 bases between them. The CDR3 contains 14 residues. The DNA for the CDR3 is TGCGCCAGCAGCTACTCAGGGTTTGGCAATGAGCAGTTCTTC. Residues: CASSYSGFGNEQFF.

This clonotype was observed a few times. The chain is built from TRBV5-6 and TRBJ1-1; D is ambiguous. The germline gives CDR1 SGHDT, CDR2 YYEEEE. This CDR3 is built from 13 residues. Deletions cut 4 bases from V and 6 bases from J, with 13 bases between. CDR3 sequence reads: CASSPMGSSEAFF. In DNA, the CDR3 is TGTGCCAGCAGCCCGATGGGGTCCTCTGAAGCTTTCTTT.

This rearrangement joins TRBV24-1 to TRBJ2-2, with TRBD2 matching 7 bases. The CDR3 spans 13 residues. Germline V lookup: CDR1 KGHDR, CDR2 SFDVKD. The V and J ends lost 10 bases and 1 base, in that order; junction bases with no gene match: 2. CDR3 in amino acids: CATQRENTGELFF. The CDR3 nucleotides are TGTGCCACACAGCGGGAGAACACCGGGGAGCTGTTTTTT.

This clonotype was recorded at least ten times. V usage is TRBV23-1 and J usage is TRBJ2-1; perhaps TRBD2 as D (6 bases). TRBV23-1 is recorded as an ORF, its role being uncertain. CDR3 length: 17 amino acids. Trimming removed 5 bases from V and 7 bases from J, with 24 bases in between. CDR3: CASSFERGTHVVNEQFF. The CDR3 DNA reads as TGCGCCAGCAGTTTTGAGAGAGGGACTCATGTGGTTAATGAGCAGTTCTTC.

The CDR3 spells CSVVAVAGDTQYF. CDR3 nucleotides: TGCAGCGTGGTGGCGGTTGCGGGAGATACGCAGTATTTT. The chain carries TRBV29-1 and TRBJ2-3; D may be TRBD2 (5 bases). Germline CDR1 reads SQVTM; CDR2 reads ANQGSEA. V was pared by 6 bases and J by 5 bases, with 15 bases between. CDR3 length: 13 residues.

V gene TRBV29-1 combines with J gene TRBJ2-7; a possible D gene is TRBD1 (5 bases). CDR1 SQVTM and CDR2 ANQGSEA come from the germline V gene. This CDR3 comprises 17 residues. V was cut by 5 bases and J by 1 base, with 24 bases left in between. The CDR3 sequence is CSVLFDSNSPLSYEQYF. The CDR3 coding sequence is TGCAGCGTTCTATTTGACAGCAATTCACCACTATCCTACGAGCAGTACTTC.

The chain couples TRBV7-8 to TRBJ2-1; possibly TRBD1 or TRBD2 for D (5 bases each). The V end lost 4 bases, the J end lost 4 bases, and 11 bases lay between the germline ends. Germline V gives CDR1 SGHVS, CDR2 FQNEAQ. The CDR3 contains 14 residues. The CDR3 here is CASSSRGKYNEQFF. The CDR3 DNA reads as TGTGCCAGCAGCTCACGGGGCAAGTACAATGAGCAGTTCTTC.

This clonotype appeared a few times. The J gene is TRBJ1-1, the V gene TRBV7-2; D is unclear. Trimming took off 5 bases at V and 1 base at J, with 11 bases between the two ends. This CDR3 has 14 residues. The germline CDR1 and CDR2 sequences are SGHTA and FQGNSA. Here the CDR3 DNA reads TGTGCCAGCAGCCGACTAAAGGGGAACACTGAAGCTTTCTTT. Translated: CASSRLKGNTEAFF.

The table lists this clonotype with a few counts. This sequence joins TRBV7-2 and TRBJ2-7; D may be TRBD2 (5 bases). Germline V CDR1 and CDR2: SGHTA, FQGNSA. V lost 3 bases, J lost 9 bases, and 15 bases lay in between. The CDR3 covers 13 residues. The CDR3, as DNA: TGTGCCAGCAGCTTTATGGAGTTAGGAGGGCAGTACTTC. Translating it yields CASSFMELGGQYF. The whole variable domain, remainder taken from reference TRBV7-2 and TRBJ2-7, is GAGVSQSPSNKVTEKGKDVELRCDPISGHTALYWYRQSLGQGLEFLIYFQGNSAPDKSGLPSDRFSAERTGGSVSTLTIQRTQQEDSAVYLCASSFMELGGQYFGPGTRLTVT.

V gene TRBV6-5 combines with J gene TRBJ2-3, with D perhaps being TRBD1 or TRBD2 (5 bases each). The V gene's germline CDR1 is MNHEY and CDR2 SVGAGI. The CDR3 consists of 16 residues. V was cut by 2 bases and J by 0 bases, with 12 bases left in between. The CDR3 DNA is TGTGCCAGCAGTTACCTGGGGGTAGCTAGCACAGATACGCAGTATTTT. Protein product: CASSYLGVASTDTQYF.

This clonotype was observed a few times. The rearrangement joins TRBV3-1 to TRBJ1-2; D unclear. CDR1 and CDR2 from the germline V gene are LGHDT and YNNKEL (reference sequence). Trimming left V 3 bases short and J 3 bases short, with 11 bases between. The CDR3 sequence is 14 residues long. CDR3 region: CASSQFGSDYGYTF. The CDR3 region has the DNA TGTGCCAGCAGCCAGTTTGGGAGTGACTATGGCTACACCTTC.

CDR3 sequence reads: CSARARLLELGQTQYF. The DNA for the CDR3 is TGCAGTGCTAGAGCTCGCCTGCTGGAGCTAGGACAGACCCAGTACTTC. The rearrangement uses TRBV20-1 and TRBJ2-5; D uncertain. In germline, CDR1 is DFQATT, CDR2 SNEGSKA (reference sequence). The CDR3 spans 16 residues. Trimming stripped 1 base from V and 6 bases from J, with 21 bases between.

This clonotype has only a few counts. The V and J genes are TRBV19 and TRBJ2-5, with TRBD2 matching over 11 bases. The CDR3 is 13 residues long. Germline-derived CDR1 and CDR2 are LNHDA and SQIVND (reference sequence). Trimming cost V 6 bases and J 4 bases; bases outside gene matches: 1. CDR3 DNA sequence: TGTGCCAGTAGGACTAGCGGGACAGAGACCCAGTACTTC. The encoded protein is CASRTSGTETQYF.

The chain is built from TRBV5-1 and TRBJ2-5; 9 bases map to TRBD2. CDR1 SGHRS and CDR2 YFSETQ come from the germline V gene. The trim removed 5 bases at V and 3 bases at J, leaving 8 bases unmatched. This CDR3 is 15 amino acids long. The CDR3 sequence is CASSSTSGLEETQYF. As DNA, the CDR3 is TGCGCCAGCAGTTCGACTAGCGGACTGGAAGAGACCCAGTACTTC.

The table lists this clonotype with a few counts. The rearrangement links TRBV7-9 to TRBJ2-7, with 10 bases lining up with TRBD1. V dropped 8 bases and J dropped 3; count of bases not matched to a gene: 7. Germline assignment: CDR1 SEHNR and CDR2 FQNEAQ (reference sequence). The CDR3 extends over 14 amino acids. The CDR3 DNA sequence: TGTGCCAGCGGCCGACAGGGGGCCGGCTACGAGCAGTACTTC. The encoded protein is CASGRQGAGYEQYF.

There are a few counts of this clonotype. The genes are TRBV12-3 or TRBV12-4 and TRBJ2-3; D gene ambiguous. This CDR3 is 14 amino acids long. Trimming removed 4 bases at V and 8 bases at J, with 16 bases between. The CDR3 DNA follows: TGTGCCAGCAGTTCTTTAGTGCTGCACAGTACGCAGTATTTT. Translation: CASSSLVLHSTQYF.

The DNA for the CDR3 is TGTGCCAGCAGCCAAGGTCAATGGGGGGCGCAGAACACTGAAGCTTTCTTT. Its protein is CASSQGQWGAQNTEAFF. The chain links TRBV4-2 to TRBJ1-1; D possibly corresponds to TRBD1 (6 bases). The CDR3 extends over 17 amino acids. Germline lookup yields CDR1 LGHNA and CDR2 YNFKEQ. V shed 1 base and J shed 1 base, with 16 bases lying between them.

V usage is TRBV5-1 and J usage is TRBJ2-3; TRBD2 matches 7 bases. Germline V gene sequence: CDR1 SGHRS, CDR2 YFSETQ. The CDR3 is made up of 15 amino acids. After removal of 7 bases from V and 0 bases from J, the junction contained 8 bases not matched to a gene. CDR3 residues: CASVAGESSTDTQYF. CDR3 DNA: TGCGCCAGCGTCGCGGGGGAGTCTAGCACAGATACGCAGTATTTT. Combining the CDR3 with reference TRBV5-1 and TRBJ2-3 gives the whole variable domain KAGVTQTPRYLIKTRGQQVTLSCSPISGHRSVSWYQQTPGQGLQFLFEYFSETQRNKGNFPGRFSGRQFSNSRSEMNVSTLELGDSALYLCASVAGESSTDTQYFGPGTRLTVL.